The next 17 T cell receptor beta chains were all read from a single sample in a study of tumor-infiltrating lymphocytes in oesophageal squamous cell carcinoma. From the PCR reads, TCRdb called clonotypes with MiXCR, one entry per CDR3 protein. The data hold tens of thousands of distinct CDR3 sequences, with around 34% observed a single time. The sequenced sample consisted of esophageal tumor tissue. The receptors derive from a female donor with esophageal squamous cell carcinoma.

In its sample, this clonotype was seen many times. The chain carries TRBV6-2 or TRBV6-3 and TRBJ2-1, with a possible D match to TRBD2 (6 bases). Germline lookup yields CDR1 MNHEY and CDR2 SVGEGT. The CDR3 has 19 amino acids. Trimming took off 3 bases at V and 0 bases at J, with 21 bases between the two ends. This CDR3 reads CASSYEPSGGISSYNEQFF. The CDR3 DNA reads as TGTGCCAGCAGTTATGAACCCTCCGGCGGGATAAGCTCCTACAATGAGCAGTTCTTC.

V and J are TRBV13 and TRBJ1-4; D is possibly TRBD1 (6 bases). Germline lookup yields CDR1 PRHDT and CDR2 FYEKMQ (reference sequence). The CDR3 is made up of 14 amino acids. V was trimmed by 5 bases and J by 8 bases, leaving 15 bases between them. The CDR3 nucleotides read TGTGCCAGCAGCCTGACAGGTACCGGAGAAAAACTGTTTTTT. Amino acid sequence: CASSLTGTGEKLFF.

This clonotype is medium-sized in the sample. This rearrangement joins TRBV28 to TRBJ2-6, with D possibly TRBD2 on 6 matching bases. V was shortened by 8 bases and J by 1 base, with 12 bases between the two germline ends. The CDR3 is made up of 15 amino acids. Germline V gene data show CDR1 as MDHEN and CDR2 as SYDVKM. CDR3 sequence: CASSSGGSGANVLTF. In DNA form, the CDR3 reads TGTGCCAGCTCCTCCGGGGGATCTGGGGCCAACGTCCTGACTTTC.

The V and J genes are TRBV5-1 and TRBJ2-3; 8 bases line up with TRBD2. TRBJ2-7 explains the end of the DNA better; the J call may be wrong. Per germline, CDR1 SGHRS and CDR2 YFSETQ. This CDR3 is built from 14 residues. Here the CDR3 DNA reads TGCGCCAGTCACGGGGCGGGAGGCTACAATGAGCAGTACTTC. It yields the protein CASHGAGGYNEQYF.

The chain couples TRBV4-1 to TRBJ2-3; 13 positions agree with TRBD2. V shed 0 bases, J shed 0 bases, and the junction held 9 bases outside the gene matches. Germline loops: CDR1 MGHRA, CDR2 YSYEKL. This CDR3 contains 20 residues. In DNA form, the CDR3 reads TGCGCCAGCAGCCAAGATCTTAGGACTAGCGGGAGTTTAAGCACAGATACGCAGTATTTT. Translation: CASSQDLRTSGSLSTDTQYF.

The CDR3, as DNA: TGCGCCAGCAGTGAGTCGAGGACGGCGACCTACAATGAGCAGTTCTTC. Translation gives CASSESRTATYNEQFF. The chain recombines TRBV10-1 with TRBJ2-1; no definite D call. CDR3 length: 16 residues. V was clipped by 0 bases and J by 2 bases, with 11 bases between them. Germline CDR1 reads WNHNN; CDR2 reads SYGVQD (reference sequence).

The chain recombines TRBV12-3 or TRBV12-4 with TRBJ1-2; TRBD1 might be the D (5 bases). CDR3 length: 13 residues. V shed 4 bases and J shed 4 bases, with 10 bases lying between them. CDR3 in amino acids: CASSWDGSYGYTF. CDR3 DNA sequence: TGTGCCAGCAGTTGGGACGGTTCCTATGGCTACACCTTC.

Ten or more counts support this clonotype. The rearrangement uses TRBV19 and TRBJ2-3; 13 bases line up with TRBD2. The CDR3 covers 18 residues. The germline V gene encodes CDR1 LNHDA and CDR2 SQIVND (reference sequence). Losses at the gene ends were 9 bases for V and 8 bases for J; bases not matched to a gene: 20. CDR3: CASSPRSDGLAGETTQYF. In nucleotides, the CDR3 is TGTGCCAGCTCCCCGAGGAGCGACGGACTAGCGGGAGAAACTACGCAGTATTTT. Drawing the rest from reference TRBV19 and TRBJ2-3, the complete variable domain is DGGITQSPKYLFRKEGQNVTLSCEQNLNHDAMYWYRQDPGQGLRLIYYSQIVNDFQKGDIAEGYSVSREKKESFPLTVTSAQKNPTAFYLCASSPRSDGLAGETTQYFGPGTRLTVL.

The CDR3 region is CASSQETGTGYEQYF. The CDR3 DNA follows: TGCGCCAGCAGCCAAGAGACCGGGACGGGGTACGAGCAGTACTTC. The rearrangement joins TRBV4-1 to TRBJ2-4, with D possibly being TRBD1 or TRBD2 (5 bases each). The J call may be wrong; the DNA end is better matched by TRBJ2-7. Germline CDR1 MGHRA, CDR2 YSYEKL. This CDR3 is 15 amino acids long.

At least ten counts were recorded for this clonotype. The chain joins TRBV11-2 to TRBJ2-5, with 10 bases identical to TRBD1. Germline V lookup: CDR1 SGHAT, CDR2 FQNNGV. The CDR3 loop spans 14 amino acids. V shed 8 bases, J shed 6 bases, and the junction held 9 bases outside the gene matches. CDR3 nucleotide sequence: TGTGCCAGCCGTACCGGGACAGGGGTAAAGACCCAGTACTTC. This sequence encodes CASRTGTGVKTQYF.

This clonotype occurred many times. The CDR3 loop reads CASSRGVNTEAFF. The CDR3 DNA sequence: TGTGCCAGCAGTAGAGGGGTGAACACTGAAGCTTTCTTT. This chain joins TRBV6-1 and TRBJ1-1; TRBD1 might be the D (5 bases). The germline V and J ends were trimmed by 5 bases and 0 bases, with 7 bases remaining between them. Per the germline V gene, CDR1 is MNHNS and CDR2 is SASEGT. This CDR3 contains 13 residues.

This clonotype was observed a few times. The chain joins TRBV27 to TRBJ2-3; 8 bases are a match to TRBD1. With 1 base clipped from V and 3 bases from J, the junction kept 3 bases outside the gene matches. The CDR3 contains 15 residues. Per germline, CDR1 MNHEY and CDR2 SMNVEV (reference sequence). The CDR3 DNA follows: TGTGCCAGCAGTTTATATCGACAGGGGACAGATACGCAGTATTTT. Translation gives CASSLYRQGTDTQYF.

The rearrangement links TRBV7-3 to TRBJ1-1, with unresolved D. The CDR3 has 14 residues. The germline V gene encodes CDR1 SGHTA and CDR2 FQGTGA. V dropped 5 bases and J dropped 5 bases, with 15 bases sitting between them. CDR3 region: CASSPEGRWTEAFF. CDR3 DNA: TGTGCCAGCAGCCCGGAAGGGAGGTGGACTGAAGCTTTCTTT.

The chain joins TRBV6-6 to TRBJ2-3; 9 bases are a match to TRBD2. The J call may be faulty, since TRBJ2-7 better matches the DNA end. The CDR3 loop spans 15 amino acids. The germline CDR1 and CDR2 sequences are MNHNY and SVGAGI (reference sequence). The CDR3 nucleotides read TGTGCCAGCAGAGCCGGGACTAGCCGTACCTACGAGCAGTACTTC. Its protein product is CASRAGTSRTYEQYF.

V is TRBV2 and J is TRBJ1-1, with D maybe TRBD1 (5 bases). Germline lookup yields CDR1 SNHLY and CDR2 FYNNEI. The CDR3 is 14 amino acids. Trimming removed 2 bases at V and 1 base at J, with 8 bases between. CDR3 sequence: CASSEQGRNTEAFF. The CDR3, as DNA: TGTGCCAGCAGTGAACAGGGCCGGAACACTGAAGCTTTCTTT.

To note about this clonotype: A read error may produce the germline difference seen at one junction end. The CDR3, as DNA: TGTGCCAGCAGCTTAGATCGACCAGGCCTCGGGAATTCACCCCTCCACTTC. This translates into CASSLDRPGLGNSPLHF. The V and J genes are TRBV11-2 and TRBJ2-5; perhaps TRBD2 as D (5 bases). Germline values: CDR1 SGHAT, CDR2 FQNNGV. The CDR3 spans 17 residues. The whole variable domain, remainder taken from reference TRBV11-2 and TRBJ2-5, is EAGVAQSPRYKIIEKRQSVAFWCNPISGHATLYWYQQILGQGPKLLIQFQNNGVVDDSQLPKDRFSAERLKGVDSTLKIQPAKLEDSAVYLCASSLDRPGLGNSPLHFGPGTRLLVL.

This clonotype is medium-sized in the sample. The chain couples TRBV7-3 to TRBJ2-1; no definite D call. V lost 0 bases to trimming and J lost 0 bases, with 3 bases between them. CDR3 length equals 14 residues. Germline V gene data show CDR1 as SGHTA and CDR2 as FQGTGA. The CDR3 reads CASSLTLSYNEQFF. The CDR3 bases are TGTGCCAGCAGCTTAACCCTCTCCTACAATGAGCAGTTCTTC.